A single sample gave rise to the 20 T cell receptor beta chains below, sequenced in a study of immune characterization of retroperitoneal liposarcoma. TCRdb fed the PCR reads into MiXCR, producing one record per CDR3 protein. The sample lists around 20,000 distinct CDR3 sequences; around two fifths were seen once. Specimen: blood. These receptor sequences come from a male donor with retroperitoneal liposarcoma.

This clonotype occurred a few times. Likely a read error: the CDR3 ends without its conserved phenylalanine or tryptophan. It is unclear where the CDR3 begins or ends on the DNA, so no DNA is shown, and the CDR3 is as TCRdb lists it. The CDR3 region is CASSSQPGQG. The rearrangement links TRBV7-3 to TRBJ2-6; the table's D gene call, TRBD1, was not cross checked with the DNA. A total of 10 residues make up the CDR3, ends included. Looked up from germline, CDR1 is SGHTA and CDR2 is FQGTGA.

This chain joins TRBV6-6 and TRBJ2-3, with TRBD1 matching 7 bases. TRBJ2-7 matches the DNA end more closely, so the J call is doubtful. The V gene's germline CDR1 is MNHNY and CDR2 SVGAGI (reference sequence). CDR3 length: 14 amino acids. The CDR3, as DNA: TGTGCCAGCAGCCGTCTGACAGGGAGTAGCGAGCAGTACTTC. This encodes CASSRLTGSSEQYF.

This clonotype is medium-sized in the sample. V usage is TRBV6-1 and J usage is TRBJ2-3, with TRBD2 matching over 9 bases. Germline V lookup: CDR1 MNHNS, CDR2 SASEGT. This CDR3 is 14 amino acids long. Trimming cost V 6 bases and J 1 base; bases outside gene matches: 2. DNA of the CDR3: TGTGCCAGCAGACGACTAGCGGGCACAGATACGCAGTATTTT. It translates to CASRRLAGTDTQYF.

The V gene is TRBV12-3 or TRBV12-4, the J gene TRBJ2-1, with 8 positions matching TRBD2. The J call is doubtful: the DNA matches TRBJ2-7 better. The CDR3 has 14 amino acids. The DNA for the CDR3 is TGTGCCAGCAGACGGGGGGGTTTTTACTACGAGCAGTACTTC. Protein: CASRRGGFYYEQYF.

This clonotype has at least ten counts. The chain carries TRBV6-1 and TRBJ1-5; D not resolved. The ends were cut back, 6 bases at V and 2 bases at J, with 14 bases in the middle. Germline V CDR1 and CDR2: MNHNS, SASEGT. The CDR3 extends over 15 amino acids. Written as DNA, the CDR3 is TGTGCCAGCAGAGGGTGGCGGGAGGGCAATCAGCCCCAGCATTTT. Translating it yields CASRGWREGNQPQHF.

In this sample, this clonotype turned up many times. CDR3 sequence reads: CASTAGTGYNEQFF. Written as DNA, the CDR3 is TGTGCCAGCACCGCCGGGACAGGGTACAATGAGCAGTTCTTC. This chain connects TRBV7-8 to TRBJ2-1; 9 positions match TRBD1. Per germline, CDR1 SGHVS and CDR2 FQNEAQ. The CDR3 is 14 residues long. V shed 7 bases, J shed 4 bases, and the junction held 5 bases outside the gene matches.

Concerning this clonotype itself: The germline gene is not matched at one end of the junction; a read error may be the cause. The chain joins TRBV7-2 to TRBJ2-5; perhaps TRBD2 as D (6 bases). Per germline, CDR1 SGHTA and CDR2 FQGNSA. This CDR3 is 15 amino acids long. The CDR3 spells CVSSLNPSAYNEQYF. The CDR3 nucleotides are TGTGTCAGCAGCTTAAATCCTAGCGCCTACAATGAGCAGTACTTC.

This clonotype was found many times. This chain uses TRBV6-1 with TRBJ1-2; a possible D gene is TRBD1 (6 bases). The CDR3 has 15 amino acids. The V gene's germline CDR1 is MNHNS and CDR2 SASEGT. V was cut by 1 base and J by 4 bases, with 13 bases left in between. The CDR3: CASSEGRGPLYGYTF. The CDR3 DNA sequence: TGTGCCAGCAGTGAAGGCCGGGGGCCCCTCTATGGCTACACCTTC.

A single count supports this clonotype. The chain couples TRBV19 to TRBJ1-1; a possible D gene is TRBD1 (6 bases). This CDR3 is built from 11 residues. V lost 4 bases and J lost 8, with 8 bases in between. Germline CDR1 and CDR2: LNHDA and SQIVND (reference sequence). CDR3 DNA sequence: TGTGCCAGTAGTAGGACAGTAGAAGCTTTCTTT. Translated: CASSRTVEAFF.

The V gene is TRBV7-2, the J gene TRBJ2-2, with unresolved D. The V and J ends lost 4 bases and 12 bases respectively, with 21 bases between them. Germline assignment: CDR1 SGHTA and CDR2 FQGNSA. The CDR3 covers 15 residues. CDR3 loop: CASSSERATTGQLFF. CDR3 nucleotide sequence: TGTGCCAGCAGCTCCGAGCGTGCGACCACCGGCCAGCTGTTTTTT.

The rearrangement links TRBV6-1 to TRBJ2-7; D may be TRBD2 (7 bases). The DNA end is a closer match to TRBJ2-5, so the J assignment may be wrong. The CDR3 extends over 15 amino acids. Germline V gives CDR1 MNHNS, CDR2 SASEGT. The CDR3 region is CASGGTRGGAETQYF. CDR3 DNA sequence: TGTGCCAGCGGGGGGACGAGGGGGGGGGCAGAGACCCAGTACTTC.

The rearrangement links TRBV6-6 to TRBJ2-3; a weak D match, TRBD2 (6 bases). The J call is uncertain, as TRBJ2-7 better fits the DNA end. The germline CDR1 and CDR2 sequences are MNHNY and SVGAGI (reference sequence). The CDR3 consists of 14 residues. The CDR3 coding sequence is TGTGCCAGCAGTTACGCCCAGCGGGCCTACGAGCAGTACTTC. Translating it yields CASSYAQRAYEQYF.

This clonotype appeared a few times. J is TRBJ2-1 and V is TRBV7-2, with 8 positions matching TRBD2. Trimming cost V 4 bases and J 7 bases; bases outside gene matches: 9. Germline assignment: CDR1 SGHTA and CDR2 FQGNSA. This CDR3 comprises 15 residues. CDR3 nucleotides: TGTGCCAGCAGCTCCGGCGGGGGGTCAGGGAATGAGCAGTTCTTC. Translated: CASSSGGGSGNEQFF.

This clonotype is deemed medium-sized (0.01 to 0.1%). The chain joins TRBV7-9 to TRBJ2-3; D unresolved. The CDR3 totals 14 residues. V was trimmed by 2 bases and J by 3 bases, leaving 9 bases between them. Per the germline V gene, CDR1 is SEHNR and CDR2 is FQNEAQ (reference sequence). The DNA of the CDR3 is TGTGCCAGCAGCTTATCGCTGAGGACAGATACGCAGTATTTT. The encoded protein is CASSLSLRTDTQYF.

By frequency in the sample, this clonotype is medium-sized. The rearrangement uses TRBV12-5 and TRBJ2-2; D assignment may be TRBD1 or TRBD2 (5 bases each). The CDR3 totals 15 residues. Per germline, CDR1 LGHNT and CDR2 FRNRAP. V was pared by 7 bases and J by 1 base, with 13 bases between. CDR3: CASAPGTLNTGELFF. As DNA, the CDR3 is TGTGCTAGTGCTCCCGGGACCTTGAACACCGGGGAGCTGTTTTTT.

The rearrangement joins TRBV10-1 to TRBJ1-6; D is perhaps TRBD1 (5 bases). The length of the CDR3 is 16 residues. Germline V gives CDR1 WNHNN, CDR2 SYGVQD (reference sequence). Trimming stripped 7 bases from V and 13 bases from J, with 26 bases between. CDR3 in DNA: TGCGCCAGCATGCTCCGTGGGGGGGGGGAAGGTCCCCCCCTCCACTTT. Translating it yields CASMLRGGGEGPPLHF.

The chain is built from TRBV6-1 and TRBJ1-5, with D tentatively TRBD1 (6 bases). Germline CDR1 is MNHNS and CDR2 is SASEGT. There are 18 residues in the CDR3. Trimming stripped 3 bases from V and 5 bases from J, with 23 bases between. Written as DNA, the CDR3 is TGTGCCAGCAGTGACAGGTCAGGGGCTTCGGGGCGTTATCAGCCCCAGCATTTT. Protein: CASSDRSGASGRYQPQHF.

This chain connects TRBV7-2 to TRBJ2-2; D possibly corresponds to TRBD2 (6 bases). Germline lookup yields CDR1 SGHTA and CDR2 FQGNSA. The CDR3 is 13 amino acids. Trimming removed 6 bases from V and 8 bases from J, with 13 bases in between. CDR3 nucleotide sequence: TGTGCCAGCAGTTACTATCGGGAGGGGGAGCTGTTTTTT. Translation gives CASSYYREGELFF.

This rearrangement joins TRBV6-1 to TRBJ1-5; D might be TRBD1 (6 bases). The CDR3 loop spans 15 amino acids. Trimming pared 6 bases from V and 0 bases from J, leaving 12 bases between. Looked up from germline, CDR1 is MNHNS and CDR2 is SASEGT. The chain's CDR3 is CASSSDRYSNQPQHF. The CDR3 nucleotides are TGTGCCAGCAGCTCGGACAGATATAGCAATCAGCCCCAGCATTTT.

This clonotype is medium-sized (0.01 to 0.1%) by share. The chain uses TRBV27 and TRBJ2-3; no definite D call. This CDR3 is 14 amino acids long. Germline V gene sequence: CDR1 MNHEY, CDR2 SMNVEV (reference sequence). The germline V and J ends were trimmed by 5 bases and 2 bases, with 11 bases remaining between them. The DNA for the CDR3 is TGTGCCAGCAGTCCTACCCGATTCACAGATACGCAGTATTTT. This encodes CASSPTRFTDTQYF.